This TCR beta chain was documented in a study of cytomegalovirus exposure and HLA in healthy donors. A note on this clone: What it binds is unknown.

Study-wide findings and caveats: Serostatus for CMV was the only available immune exposure information.

There were likely unrecorded immune exposures, though donors were nominally healthy when sampled. There are 16 residues in the CDR3. The germline CDR1 and CDR2 sequences are SGHRS and YFSETQ. V dropped 4 bases and J dropped 2; count of bases not matched to a gene: 8. The study ran its PCR with 60 Vbeta and 13 Jbeta primers. Here immunoSEQ multiplex PCR was the method, and the copy in TCRdb shows in-frame clones only, minus some. This sample has some 90,000 clones, with about 81% found just once. The receptor's source is a middle-aged woman in good health and CMV-seronegative. Sequencing was performed on PBMCs. The J gene is TRBJ2-3, the V gene TRBV5-1; 9 nucleotides line up with TRBD1. The CDR3 is CASSALTGGATDTQYF. The CDR3 region has the DNA TGCGCCAGCAGCGCCCTAACAGGGGGCGCCACAGATACGCAGTATTTT.